The 3 T cell receptor beta chains given below trace back to one sample, sequenced in a study of cytomegalovirus exposure and HLA in healthy donors. PCR was performed using 60 Vbeta and 13 Jbeta primers. Produced via immunoSEQ multiplex PCR; TCRdb's table is partial and in-frame only. The table records 85,000 to 110,000 clones, around 76% of them present only once. Specimen: PBMCs. The receptors come from a woman aged 18-29 years in good health and CMV-seropositive.

The genes are TRBV19 and TRBJ2-3, with 7 bases matching TRBD2. Germline V gene sequence: CDR1 LNHDA, CDR2 SQIVND (reference sequence). This CDR3 region has 16 residues. J lost 0 bases, V lost 5 bases, and 8 bases had no gene match. The CDR3 DNA reads as TGTGCCAGTAGTGCGTTGACTAGCCGAAGCACAGATACGCAGTATTTT. Its translation: CASSALTSRSTDTQYF. Full variable domain (outside the CDR3, taken from reference TRBV19 and TRBJ2-3): DGGITQSPKYLFRKEGQNVTLSCEQNLNHDAMYWYRQDPGQGLRLIYYSQIVNDFQKGDIAEGYSVSREKKESFPLTVTSAQKNPTAFYLCASSALTSRSTDTQYFGPGTRLTVL.

J is TRBJ1-4 and V is TRBV7-9; possibly TRBD1 for D (5 bases). The germline CDR1 and CDR2 sequences are SEHNR and FQNEAQ (reference sequence). With 7 bases removed from V and 7 bases from J, the gap between germline ends came to 16 bases. The CDR3 contains 14 residues. The CDR3 DNA follows: TGTGCCAGCACGGACACTTCGGGCAGTGAAAAACTGTTTTTT. Encoded protein: CASTDTSGSEKLFF.

The gene calls are TRBV27 and TRBJ2-5; 8 bases map to TRBD2. Germline V gene lookup returns CDR1 MNHEY and CDR2 SMNVEV (reference sequence). This CDR3 comprises 15 residues. V lost 4 bases, J lost 5 bases, and 9 bases stayed unmatched. CDR3 in DNA: TGTGCCAGCAGTTACGGGGCGGGGGGAGAGGAGACCCAGTACTTC. Translating gives CASSYGAGGEETQYF.